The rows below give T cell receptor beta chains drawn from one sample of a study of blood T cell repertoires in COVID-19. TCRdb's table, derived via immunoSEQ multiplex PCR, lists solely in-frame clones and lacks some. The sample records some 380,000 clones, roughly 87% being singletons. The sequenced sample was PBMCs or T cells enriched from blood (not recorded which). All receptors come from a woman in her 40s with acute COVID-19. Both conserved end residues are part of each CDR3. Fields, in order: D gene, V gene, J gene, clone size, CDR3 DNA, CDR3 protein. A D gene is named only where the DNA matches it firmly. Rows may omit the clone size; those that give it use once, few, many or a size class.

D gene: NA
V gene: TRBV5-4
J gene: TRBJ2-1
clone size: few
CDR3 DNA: TGTGCCAGCAGCTTGGTTTCGGACAATGAGCAGTTCTTC
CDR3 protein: CASSLVSDNEQFF

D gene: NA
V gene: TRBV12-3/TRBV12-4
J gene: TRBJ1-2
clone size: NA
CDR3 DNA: TGTGCCAGCAGTTTAGTTCCGTGGACTCCCACCTTC
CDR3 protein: CASSLVPWTPTF

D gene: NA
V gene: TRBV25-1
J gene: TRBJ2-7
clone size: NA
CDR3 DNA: TGTGCCAGCAGTGAATGGACAGGGAGGGTCTACGAGCAGTACTTC
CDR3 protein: CASSEWTGRVYEQYF

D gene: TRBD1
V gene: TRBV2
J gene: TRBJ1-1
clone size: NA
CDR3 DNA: TGTGCCAGCAGTGAGAAGGGGGCAGGGATCACTGAAGCTTTCTTT
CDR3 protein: CASSEKGAGITEAFF

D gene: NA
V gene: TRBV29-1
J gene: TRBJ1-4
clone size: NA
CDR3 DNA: TGCAGCGTTGAGCCCAGGGGTGGAGAAAAACTGTTTTTT
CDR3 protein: CSVEPRGGEKLFF

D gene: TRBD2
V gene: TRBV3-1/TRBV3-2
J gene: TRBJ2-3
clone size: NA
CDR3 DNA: TGTGCCAGCAGCCAAGGCGGTGGTAGCGGGTACCGCACAGATACGCAGTATTTT
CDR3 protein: CASSQGGGSGYRTDTQYF

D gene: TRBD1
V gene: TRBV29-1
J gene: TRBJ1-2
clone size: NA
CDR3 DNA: TGCAGCGTCGGGACAGGGCCGAACTATGGCTACACCTTC
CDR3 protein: CSVGTGPNYGYTF

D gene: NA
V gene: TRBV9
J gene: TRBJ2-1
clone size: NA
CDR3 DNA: TGTGCCAGCAGCCCTAGGGGGATTGGTGTCCACAATGAGCAGTTCTTC
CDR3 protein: CASSPRGIGVHNEQFF

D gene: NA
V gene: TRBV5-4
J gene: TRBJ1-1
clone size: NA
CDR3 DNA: TGTGCCAGCAGTTATACTTCCTTTGCAGGATCCAACACTGAAGCTTTCTTT
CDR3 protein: CASSYTSFAGSNTEAFF

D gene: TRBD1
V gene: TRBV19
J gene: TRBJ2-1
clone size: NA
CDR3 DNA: TGTGCCAGTAGTCCGGGACAGGATACACACAATGAGCAGTTCTTC
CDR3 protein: CASSPGQDTHNEQFF

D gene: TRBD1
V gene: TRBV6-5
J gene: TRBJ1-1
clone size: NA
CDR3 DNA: TGTGCCAGCATTATTACAGGGGGAGGGTCTGAAGCTTTCTTT
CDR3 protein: CASIITGGGSEAFF

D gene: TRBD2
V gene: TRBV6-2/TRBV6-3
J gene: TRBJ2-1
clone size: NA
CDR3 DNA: TGTGCCAGCAGCCGTAGCGGGGGGGGTTACAATGAGCAGTTCTTC
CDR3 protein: CASSRSGGGYNEQFF

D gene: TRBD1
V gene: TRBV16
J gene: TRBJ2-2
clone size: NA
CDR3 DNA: TGTGCCAGCAGCCGTCTGGACAGGTTCGGGGAGCTGTTTTTT
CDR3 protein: CASSRLDRFGELFF

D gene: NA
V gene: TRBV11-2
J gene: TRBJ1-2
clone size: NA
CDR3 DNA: TGTGCCAGCAGCTTAGATCTTAGTGGAGCGGGCTACACCTTC
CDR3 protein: CASSLDLSGAGYTF